These 7 T cell receptor beta chains originate from one sample sequenced in a study of blood T cell repertoires in COVID-19. Here immunoSEQ multiplex PCR was the method, and the copy in TCRdb shows in-frame clones only, minus some. The sample lists 350,000 to 450,000 clones, roughly 90% occurring once. The specimen was PBMCs or T cells enriched from blood (not recorded which). The receptors here all came from a woman aged 35 to 49 who had been exposed to COVID-19.

V gene TRBV6-2 or TRBV6-3 combines with J gene TRBJ1-5; 7 positions match TRBD1. The CDR3 spans 15 residues. Unmatched junction bases numbered 10, after V lost 5 bases and J lost 6 bases. Germline values: CDR1 MNHEY, CDR2 SVGEGT. The CDR3 spells CASSALDRVGQPQHF. CDR3 nucleotides: TGTGCCAGCAGTGCCCTCGACAGGGTGGGTCAGCCCCAGCATTTT.

The CDR3 bases are TGTGCCAGCAGTGACCTCGCGAGGGGGCTAGGCTACACCTTC. Amino acids: CASSDLARGLGYTF. The chain joins TRBV6-1 to TRBJ1-2, with TRBD1 matching over 7 bases. Losses at the gene ends were 3 bases for V and 8 bases for J; bases not matched to a gene: 9. CDR1 is MNHNS, CDR2 SASEGT, per germline. The CDR3 covers 14 residues.

The gene calls are TRBV5-6 and TRBJ1-2; 7 bases are shared with TRBD1. The CDR3 has 15 residues. Trimming at V came to 1 base and at J to 3 bases, leaving 6 bases not matched to a gene. The germline gives CDR1 SGHDT, CDR2 YYEEEE. CDR3 DNA: TGTGCCAGCAGCTTGCAGGGGGAGAAATACTATGGCTACACCTTC. Its translation is CASSLQGEKYYGYTF.

The chain recombines TRBV5-1 with TRBJ2-2; D perhaps matches TRBD1 (6 bases). The CDR3 loop spans 15 amino acids. Trimming left V 6 bases short and J 3 bases short, with 15 bases between. The germline V gene has CDR1 SGHRS and CDR2 YFSETQ. CDR3 sequence: CASTPQGKDTGELFF. Written as DNA, the CDR3 is TGCGCCAGCACCCCTCAGGGGAAGGACACCGGGGAGCTGTTTTTT.

The chain joins TRBV7-3 to TRBJ2-1; a weak D match, TRBD1 (5 bases). With 5 bases removed from V and 10 bases from J, the gap between germline ends came to 15 bases. The CDR3 has 13 residues. The germline gives CDR1 SGHTA, CDR2 FQGTGA. CDR3 bases: TGTGCCAGCAGCACTATGCCAGGGTTGGAGCAGTTCTTC. This sequence encodes CASSTMPGLEQFF.

V usage is TRBV6-5 and J usage is TRBJ2-3; 14 bases are a match to TRBD2. Germline V gene sequence: CDR1 MNHEY, CDR2 SVGAGI. V lost 6 bases, J lost 10 bases, and 9 bases stayed unmatched. The CDR3 length is 15 residues. DNA of the CDR3: TGTGCCAGCAGCACTATGACTAGCGGGAGGGGTCCGCAGTATTTT. Protein: CASSTMTSGRGPQYF.

The chain couples TRBV5-6 to TRBJ1-3, with D hard to call. Trimming took off 1 base at V and 11 bases at J, with 19 bases between the two ends. The length of the CDR3 is 15 residues. CDR1 SGHDT and CDR2 YYEEEE come from the germline V gene. CDR3 amino acids: CASSLRPTTFSPIYF. The CDR3 bases are TGTGCCAGCAGCTTGAGGCCAACAACGTTTAGCCCCATATATTTT.